The 20 T cell receptor beta chains below all came from one sample that was sequenced in a study of cytomegalovirus exposure and HLA in healthy donors. The study ran its PCR with 60 Vbeta and 13 Jbeta primers. Sequencing used immunoSEQ multiplex PCR; TCRdb keeps in-frame clones, though not all of them. The data contain 90,000 to 130,000 clones, about 70% of them seen just once; the ten biggest clones take up just over 8.5%. Material: PBMCs. Receptors were obtained from a man aged 30 to 45 in good health and CMV-seropositive.

The chain has TRBV29-1 and TRBJ2-7, with 7 bases identical to TRBD1. The germline V gene has CDR1 SQVTM and CDR2 ANQGSEA. The CDR3 consists of 11 residues. Trimming took 6 bases from V and 3 from J; bases not matched to a gene: 2. CDR3 sequence reads: CSVGTDYEQYV. The CDR3 DNA reads as TGCAGCGTCGGGACAGACTACGAGCAGTACGTC.

V usage is TRBV30 and J usage is TRBJ1-2; perhaps TRBD1 as D (5 bases). Germline loops: CDR1 GTSNPN, CDR2 SVGIG (reference sequence). The CDR3 consists of 14 residues. Trimming took 1 base from V and 8 from J, leaving 17 bases between them. The CDR3 nucleotides read TGTGCCTGGAGTGGGTCAGGGTCCTTCAGGGGCTACACCTTC. Residues: CAWSGSGSFRGYTF.

CDR3 coding DNA: TGTGCCAGCAGTAGAACGGGGGACTATGGCTACACCTTC. This encodes CASSRTGDYGYTF. The chain recombines TRBV6-5 with TRBJ1-2; a possible D gene is TRBD1 (5 bases). CDR1 is MNHEY and CDR2 is SVGAGI in the germline V gene. V was clipped by 5 bases and J by 3 bases, with 10 bases between them. The CDR3 extends over 13 amino acids.

This chain links TRBV9 with TRBJ2-3; TRBD2 matches 9 bases. V lost 0 bases and J lost 1; bases outside the gene matches: 6. The germline CDR1 and CDR2 sequences are SGDLS and YYNGEE. The CDR3 extends over 17 amino acids. For the CDR3, the DNA is TGTGCCAGCAGCGTAGCAGCTCGCGGGGGGGGCACAGATACGCAGTATTTT. It codes for CASSVAARGGGTDTQYF.

V and J are TRBV19 and TRBJ2-2; D remains unclear. The CDR3 has 12 amino acids. V lost 2 bases, J lost 9 bases, and 7 bases lay in between. CDR1 and CDR2 from the germline V gene are LNHDA and SQIVND (reference sequence). The CDR3 protein is CASSITRWELFF. The CDR3 DNA follows: TGTGCCAGTAGTATAACCAGGTGGGAGCTGTTTTTT.

This clone was counted between two and nine times. V and J are TRBV28 and TRBJ1-1; D ambiguous. The germline V and J ends were trimmed by 10 bases and 6 bases, with 12 bases remaining between them. The germline V gene encodes CDR1 MDHEN and CDR2 SYDVKM. The CDR3 sequence is 11 residues long. The CDR3 region has the DNA TGTGCCACCAAGTATGGCCCTGAAGCTTTCTTT. It translates to CATKYGPEAFF.

CDR3 loop: CASSYGQGDTGELFF. For the CDR3, the DNA is TGTGCCAGCAGCTACGGACAGGGGGACACCGGGGAGCTGTTTTTT. The chain couples TRBV5-4 to TRBJ2-2; 10 positions match TRBD1. The CDR3 totals 15 residues. Per germline, CDR1 SGHNT and CDR2 YYREEE (reference sequence). V dropped 3 bases and J dropped 3; count of bases not matched to a gene: 2.

The V call is TRBV28, the J call TRBJ1-1, with 10 bases lining up with TRBD1. The CDR3 loop spans 13 amino acids. V dropped 10 bases and J dropped 3; count of bases not matched to a gene: 5. Germline V gives CDR1 MDHEN, CDR2 SYDVKM. The CDR3 loop is CATGQGVHTEAFF. CDR3 sequence (DNA): TGTGCCACCGGACAGGGGGTTCACACTGAAGCTTTCTTT.

A remark on this clone: One junction end does not reproduce the germline sequence, and a read error may be involved. This chain joins TRBV7-7 and TRBJ2-7; 11 nucleotides agree with TRBD1. The germline V gene encodes CDR1 SSHAT and CDR2 FNYEAQ (reference sequence). There are 14 residues in the CDR3. CDR3 region: CASSNGQGAYEQYF. The CDR3 DNA follows: TGTGCTAGCAGCAATGGACAGGGGGCATACGAGCAGTACTTC.

The chain links TRBV27 to TRBJ2-5; TRBD2 aligns across 8 bases. Germline V gives CDR1 MNHEY, CDR2 SMNVEV (reference sequence). V shed 5 bases, J shed 3 bases, and the junction held 11 bases outside the gene matches. The CDR3 is made up of 16 amino acids. The CDR3 loop is CASSPSSTSGEETQYF. In DNA, the CDR3 is TGTGCCAGCAGTCCCTCCTCAACTAGCGGAGAAGAGACCCAGTACTTC.

The chain combines TRBV11-2 with TRBJ2-5; unclear D gene. V lost 3 bases, J lost 1 base, and 15 bases lay in between. This CDR3 is built from 16 residues. CDR1 SGHAT and CDR2 FQNNGV come from the germline V gene. CDR3 sequence reads: CASSFDVRYLQETQYF. The CDR3 nucleotides are TGTGCCAGCAGCTTTGACGTCAGGTACCTCCAAGAGACCCAGTACTTC.

The V call is TRBV6-4, the J call TRBJ1-5; D not resolved. CDR1 MRHNA and CDR2 SNTAGT come from the germline V gene. This CDR3 comprises 9 residues. The DNA of the CDR3 is TGTGTGAACGGGCAGCCCCAGCATTTT. Translation: CVNGQPQHF.

This clone turned up a few times. This chain uses TRBV29-1 with TRBJ1-5; D gene unclear. Germline loops: CDR1 SQVTM, CDR2 ANQGSEA. Trimming removed 4 bases at V and 0 bases at J, with 4 bases between. The CDR3 totals 12 residues. The CDR3 bases are TGCAGCGTTGGTTATAGCAATCAGCCCCAGCATTTT. The encoded protein is CSVGYSNQPQHF.

The CDR3, as DNA: TGCGCCAGCAGCCAGACGACTAGTAGGGAAAATGAGCAGTTCTTC. Protein product: CASSQTTSRENEQFF. The chain recombines TRBV4-1 with TRBJ2-1; D might be TRBD2 (6 bases). The germline V gene has CDR1 MGHRA and CDR2 YSYEKL. Deletions cut 3 bases from V and 7 bases from J, with 16 bases between. There are 15 residues in the CDR3.

The chain recombines TRBV15 with TRBJ2-1, with 9 bases aligning to TRBD1. Germline CDR1 reads LNHNV; CDR2 reads YYDKDF (reference sequence). The CDR3 consists of 17 residues. V was pared by 3 bases and J by 4 bases, with 10 bases of the junction left unmatched. The CDR3, as DNA: TGTGCCACCAGCAGCCCGGGACAGGGCCAGGCTTACAATGAGCAGTTCTTC. This sequence encodes CATSSPGQGQAYNEQFF.

V usage is TRBV5-4 and J usage is TRBJ2-5; weak D call: TRBD2 (5 bases). The germline V and J ends were trimmed by 0 bases and 1 base, with 13 bases remaining between them. The CDR3 is 16 amino acids. CDR1 is SGHNT, CDR2 YYREEE, per germline (reference sequence). CDR3 in DNA: TGTGCCAGCAGCTTGGGAGAGGGATCCGCCCAAGAGACCCAGTACTTC. It yields the protein CASSLGEGSAQETQYF.

This clone was detected only a few times. The CDR3 sequence is CASTTARNTEAFF. Written as DNA, the CDR3 is TGTGCCAGTACGACCGCTAGGAACACTGAAGCTTTCTTT. The chain uses TRBV2 and TRBJ1-1; D remains unclear. V was shortened by 9 bases and J by 1 base, with 12 bases between the two germline ends. CDR3 length equals 13 residues. Germline V gene lookup returns CDR1 SNHLY and CDR2 FYNNEI.

A few counts support this clone. The rearrangement links TRBV18 to TRBJ1-4; D remains ambiguous. The CDR3 loop spans 13 amino acids. CDR1 is KGHSH, CDR2 LQKENI, per germline. The V end lost 4 bases, the J end lost 5 bases, and 8 bases lay between the germline ends. CDR3 bases: TGTGCCAGCTCACGCGCGCGGAATGAAAAACTGTTTTTT. Translating it yields CASSRARNEKLFF.

This rearrangement joins TRBV19 to TRBJ1-2, with no clear D. The CDR3 contains 15 residues. Trimming shortened V by 1 base and J by 0 bases, and 9 bases separated the two germline ends. In germline, CDR1 is LNHDA, CDR2 SQIVND (reference sequence). The CDR3 loop is CASSIGAEANYGYTF. In DNA, the CDR3 is TGTGCCAGTAGTATAGGGGCAGAAGCTAACTATGGCTACACCTTC.

This clone was recorded a few times. CDR3 in amino acids: CSVDPTGFLINYGYTF. DNA of the CDR3: TGCAGCGTTGATCCGACAGGGTTTCTGATTAACTATGGCTACACCTTC. V and J are TRBV29-1 and TRBJ1-2, with 7 bases aligning to TRBD1. CDR1 and CDR2 from the germline V gene are SQVTM and ANQGSEA. CDR3 length equals 16 residues. Trimming removed 3 bases from V and 1 base from J; junction bases left unmatched: 11.